This record looks at one T cell receptor (beta chain) sequence and its context. Its matching antigen is unknown. These data originate in a study of post-analysis software for immune sequencing data. Notes on the study in general: Compared against controls, patients with multiple sclerosis displayed significantly lower normalized Chao1 diversity. Strong co-clustering by F measure was seen for same-batch samples.

The library was made from cDNA and included unique molecular identifiers. Each batch of roughly 0.95 to 10 million T cells produced 400,000 to 650,000 cDNA molecules. TCRdb re-derived calls from the PCR reads in MiXCR, one entry per CDR3 protein. Among fewer than 900,000 distinct CDR3 sequences, about half were seen once, and the ten largest hold 4.9%. Sequencing was performed on blood. This sequence was found in a girl aged 5-17 years with multiple sclerosis.

The DNA of the CDR3 is TGTGCCAGCAGCACCCCTGGAGGGGGGATGACCTACGAGCAGTACTTC. It specifies CASSTPGGGMTYEQYF. The chain has TRBV7-9 and TRBJ2-7; D may correspond to TRBD1 or TRBD2 (6 bases each). Between the trimmed V and J ends, which lost 5 bases and 2 bases, there was a span of 19 bases. This CDR3 is 16 amino acids long. Germline V gives CDR1 SEHNR, CDR2 FQNEAQ (reference sequence).